This entry describes one T cell receptor (beta chain). The germline CDR1 and CDR2 sequences are ENHRY and SYGVKD. V shed 7 bases and J shed 3 bases, with 12 bases lying between them. CDR3 size: 13 residues. This sample is part of a study of blood T cells in healthy people across ages. With a J-beta primer mix and a sample-barcoded 5' primer, a second PCR ran roughly 6 to 12 cycles. TCRdb re-called the 5' RACE reads with MiXCR, one entry per CDR3 protein. The sample shows 1.5 million to 2 million distinct CDR3 sequences, approximately 39% of them seen only once. This clonotype was sampled from a human donor in good health. The rearrangement joins TRBV10-3 to TRBJ2-5; D remains unclear. Material for sequencing was blood. The CDR3 DNA reads as TGTGCCATCACAAAGCGAGAGAAAGAGACCCAGTACTTC. Translation gives CAITKREKETQYF.